This TCR beta chain was documented in a study of T cells in Graves' hyperthyroidism and ophthalmopathy. Duration under 3 months, a NOSPECS grade of at least 4, and a Clinical Activity Score of at least 3 characterized the ophthalmopathy patients. From germline, CDR1 is MDHEN and CDR2 SYDVKM. The CDR3 is 19 amino acids. The trim removed 7 bases at V and 2 bases at J, leaving 16 bases unmatched. This clonotype occurred once. Its antigen is unknown. Study-level points and caveats: Most clonotypes expanded in thyroid above 0.001 were likewise present in blood.

Amplified regions were TCR beta CDR3 sequences from RNA transcripts. First-round RT-PCR targeting the TCR CDR3 was performed with the HTBI primer set. TCRdb itself ran the multiplex PCR reads through MiXCR, one entry per CDR3 protein. Counted here are about 260,000 distinct CDR3 sequences, around 17% occurring once; the ten biggest clones make up about 29%. The sample comprised blood. The chain is built from TRBV28 and TRBJ2-7; TRBD2 matches 14 bases. This receptor was identified in a woman between 18 and 30 years old with Graves' ophthalmopathy. The CDR3 is CASNPTVRTSGRIPYEQYF. CDR3 nucleotide sequence: TGTGCCAGCAACCCAACGGTGAGGACTAGCGGGAGGATCCCCTACGAGCAGTACTTC.